This T cell receptor (beta chain) is drawn from a study of shared clonotypes between healthy human individuals. In the naive CD8 group, cells lacked CD45RO and were positively selected for CCR7, so terminally differentiated effector memory CD45RA+ cells were left out. Findings of the study overall: Clonotype sharing among donors, it was expected, would be affected by sequencing depth.

Data came from immunoSEQ multiplex PCR; TCRdb stores just in-frame clones and leaves some out. The sample holds under 600,000 clones, roughly 98% seen once. The CDR3 runs 13 residues. Trimming removed 7 bases from V and 0 bases from J, with 9 bases in between. Per germline, CDR1 SNHLY and CDR2 FYNNEI. This clone was counted once. Its antigen is undetermined. This receptor was taken from a man between 25 and 39 years old in good health. The chain is built from TRBV2 and TRBJ1-2; weak D call: TRBD1 (5 bases). Sequencing input: naive CD8+ T cells sorted from blood. The CDR3 is CASKGEANYGYTF. DNA of the CDR3: TGTGCCAGCAAAGGGGAGGCTAACTATGGCTACACCTTC.